This is a list of T cell receptor beta chains from one sample in a study of T cells in tumors after PD-1 blockade. Generated by immunoSEQ multiplex PCR, the TCRdb table keeps only in-frame clones and is missing some. Of around 50,000 clones listed, 75% to 85% are singletons. This sample comprised PBMCs, obtained before anti-PD-1 treatment. All receptors derive from a human donor with basal cell carcinoma. The CDR3 runs from the conserved cysteine through the conserved F or W. A D gene is named only where the DNA matches it firmly. Where a row states a size, it is once, few, many or the class of an expanded clone; other rows omit it.

v_gene,j_gene,abundance,d_gene,CDR3aa,CDR3nt
TRBV7-2,TRBJ1-5,once,.,CASSLRYNQPQHF,TGTGCCAGCAGCCTCAGATACAATCAGCCCCAGCATTTT
TRBV24-1,TRBJ2-1,.,TRBD1,CATSDFSGTGGSNEQFF,TGTGCCACCAGTGATTTCTCCGGGACAGGGGGAAGCAATGAGCAGTTCTTC
TRBV9,TRBJ2-2,few,.,CASSDPLGMSGELFF,TGTGCCAGCAGCGATCCGCTGGGGATGTCCGGGGAGCTGTTTTTT
TRBV9,TRBJ2-7,.,TRBD2,CASSPPGTSLSYEQYF,TGTGCCAGCAGCCCTCCAGGGACTAGTCTCTCGTACGAGCAGTACTTC
TRBV29-1,TRBJ1-5,.,TRBD1,CSVEVGGAGQPQHF,TGCAGCGTTGAGGTAGGGGGCGCGGGTCAGCCCCAGCATTTT
TRBV5-1,TRBJ1-4,once,TRBD1,CASSLAAGTGGTGKLFF,TGCGCCAGCAGCTTGGCAGCCGGGACAGGGGGAACTGGGAAACTGTTTTTT
TRBV7-9,TRBJ2-7,.,.,CASSLGTAYEQYF,TGTGCCAGCAGCTTAGGAACAGCATACGAGCAGTACTTC
TRBV3-1/TRBV3-2,TRBJ2-3,.,TRBD2,CASSQELTSGGLTDTQYF,TGTGCCAGCAGCCAAGAACTGACTAGCGGGGGGCTCACAGATACGCAGTATTTT
TRBV6-5,TRBJ1-2,.,.,CASSYSIVQMGGYTF,TGTGCCAGCAGTTACTCGATAGTTCAAATGGGCGGCTACACCTTC
TRBV2,TRBJ2-1,once,TRBD2,CASTPEAGVTNEQFF,TGTGCCAGCACTCCGGAGGCGGGAGTTACCAATGAGCAGTTCTTC
TRBV19,TRBJ2-7,.,.,CASSPPGFSYEQYF,TGTGCCAGTAGTCCCCCCGGATTCTCCTACGAGCAGTACTTC
TRBV4-1,TRBJ2-1,.,.,CASGNLDTRSYNEQFF,TGCGCCAGCGGGAACCTAGACACGCGCTCCTACAATGAGCAGTTCTTC
TRBV2,TRBJ2-3,.,.,CASSGVGTDTQYF,TGTGCCAGCAGTGGGGTGGGCACAGATACGCAGTATTTT
TRBV2,TRBJ1-2,.,.,CASSVGQHNYGYTF,TGTGCCAGCAGTGTCGGGCAGCATAACTATGGCTACACCTTC
TRBV5-1,TRBJ1-3,once,.,CASSLGVGQSSGNTIYF,TGCGCCAGCAGCTTGGGGGTTGGACAGAGCTCTGGAAACACCATATATTTT
TRBV6-1,TRBJ2-7,.,TRBD2,CASSEGLAGGNEQYF,TGTGCCAGCAGTGAAGGCCTAGCGGGAGGTAACGAGCAGTACTTC
TRBV10-3,TRBJ1-4,.,TRBD1,CAISENRDSFNEKLFF,TGTGCCATCAGTGAGAACCGGGACAGCTTTAATGAAAAACTGTTTTTT
TRBV3-1/TRBV3-2,TRBJ2-1,.,.,CASSQDTGLGDNEQFF,TGTGCCAGCAGCCAAGACACAGGTTTGGGGGACAATGAGCAGTTCTTC
TRBV19,TRBJ1-4,.,.,CASRGLVGYSEKLFF,TGTGCCAGTAGGGGACTCGTCGGGTATTCTGAAAAACTGTTTTTT
TRBV7-3,TRBJ2-1,.,.,CASSRSSGVNEQFF,TGTGCCAGCAGCCGATCTTCGGGGGTGAATGAGCAGTTCTTC
TRBV15,TRBJ2-7,.,.,CATSREGLNSYEQYF,TGTGCCACCAGCCGAGAGGGACTGAACTCCTACGAGCAGTACTTC
TRBV12-5,TRBJ2-2,.,TRBD1,CASGQRGQENTGELFF,TGTGCTAGTGGTCAAAGGGGGCAGGAGAACACCGGGGAGCTGTTTTTT
TRBV5-4,TRBJ2-1,.,TRBD2,CASSLEAGGLNEQFF,TGTGCCAGCAGCTTGGAGGCGGGGGGGCTCAATGAGCAGTTCTTC
TRBV6-6,TRBJ2-1,.,.,CASSYRDSYNEQFF,TGTGCCAGCAGTTACCGGGATTCCTACAATGAGCAGTTCTTC
TRBV25-1,TRBJ1-4,.,.,CASRGDRRPNEKLFF,TGTGCCAGCAGAGGTGACCGGAGGCCTAATGAAAAACTGTTTTTT